The source of this T cell receptor (beta chain) is a study of shared clonotypes between healthy human individuals. This clone occurred once. In the study's own analysis: Filtering differed since immunoSEQ provided only junctions, with no quality scores. Sequenced by immunoSEQ multiplex PCR; TCRdb stores in-frame clones only, minus some. V and J calls and clone size follow that table, whereas D and trimming were derived from the DNA. This sample has 600,000 to 750,000 clones, with roughly 78% found just once. The CDR3 is made up of 16 amino acids. The germline gives CDR1 WNHNN, CDR2 SYGVQD (reference sequence). V was shortened by 0 bases and J by 2 bases, with 13 bases between the two germline ends.

This TCR came from a woman younger than 45 in good health. Sequenced input: memory CD4+ T cells sorted from blood. Subset specified: CD45RA-negative fraction. V gene TRBV10-1 combines with J gene TRBJ2-5; no firm D call. CDR3 nucleotide sequence: TGCGCCAGCAGTGAGTCATTTAGCCCAGGACAAGAGACCCAGTACTTC. This codes for CASSESFSPGQETQYF.